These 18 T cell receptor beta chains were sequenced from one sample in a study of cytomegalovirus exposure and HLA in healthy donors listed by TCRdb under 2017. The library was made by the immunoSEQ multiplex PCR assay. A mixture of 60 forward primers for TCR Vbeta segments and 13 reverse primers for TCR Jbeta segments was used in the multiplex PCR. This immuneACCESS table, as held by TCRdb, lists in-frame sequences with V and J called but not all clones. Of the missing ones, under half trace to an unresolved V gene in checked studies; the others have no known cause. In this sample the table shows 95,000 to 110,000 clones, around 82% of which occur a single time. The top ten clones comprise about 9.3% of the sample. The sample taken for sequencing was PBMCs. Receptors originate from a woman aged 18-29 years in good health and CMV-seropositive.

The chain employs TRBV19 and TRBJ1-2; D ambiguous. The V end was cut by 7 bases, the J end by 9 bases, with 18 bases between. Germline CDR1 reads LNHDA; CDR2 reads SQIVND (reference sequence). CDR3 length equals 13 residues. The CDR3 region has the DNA TGTGCCAGTAATCCAGGAACCTCTTCGAGCTACACCTTC. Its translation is CASNPGTSSSYTF.

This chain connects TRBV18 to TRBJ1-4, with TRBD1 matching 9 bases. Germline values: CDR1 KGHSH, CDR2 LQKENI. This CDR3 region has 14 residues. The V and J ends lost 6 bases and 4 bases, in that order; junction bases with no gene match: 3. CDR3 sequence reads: CASSMDRGNEKLFF. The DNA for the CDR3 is TGTGCCAGCTCGATGGACAGGGGTAATGAAAAACTGTTTTTT.

The CDR3: CASSQSPGTSGGSYNEQFF. In DNA, the CDR3 is TGCGCCAGCAGCCAGTCCCCCGGTACTAGCGGGGGGAGCTACAATGAGCAGTTCTTC. The genes are TRBV4-1 and TRBJ2-1; 12 nucleotides agree with TRBD2. Germline trimming cut 3 bases from V and 3 bases from J; bases unmatched to any gene: 12. The length of the CDR3 is 19 residues. Germline-derived CDR1 and CDR2 are MGHRA and YSYEKL.

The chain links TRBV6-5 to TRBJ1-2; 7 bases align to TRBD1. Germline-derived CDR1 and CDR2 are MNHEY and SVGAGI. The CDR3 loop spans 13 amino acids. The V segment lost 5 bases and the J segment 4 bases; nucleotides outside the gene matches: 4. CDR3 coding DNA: TGTGCCAGCAGTCGACAGGGACCCTATGGCTACACCTTC. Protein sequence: CASSRQGPYGYTF.

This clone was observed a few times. The CDR3 is CASQGIDSYNEQFF. CDR3 coding DNA: TGTGCCAGCCAGGGCATTGACTCCTACAATGAGCAGTTCTTC. This sequence joins TRBV2 and TRBJ2-1, with a tentative D call TRBD1 (5 bases). V lost 8 bases and J 0 bases, leaving 11 bases between the germline ends. From germline, CDR1 is SNHLY and CDR2 FYNNEI. The CDR3 contains 14 residues.

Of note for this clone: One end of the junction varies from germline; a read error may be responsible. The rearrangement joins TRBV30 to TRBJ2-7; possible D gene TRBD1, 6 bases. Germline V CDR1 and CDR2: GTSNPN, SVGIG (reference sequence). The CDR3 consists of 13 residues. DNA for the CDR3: TGTGCCTGGGCCGTAACAGGGTTCTACGAGCAGTGCTTC. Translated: CAWAVTGFYEQCF.

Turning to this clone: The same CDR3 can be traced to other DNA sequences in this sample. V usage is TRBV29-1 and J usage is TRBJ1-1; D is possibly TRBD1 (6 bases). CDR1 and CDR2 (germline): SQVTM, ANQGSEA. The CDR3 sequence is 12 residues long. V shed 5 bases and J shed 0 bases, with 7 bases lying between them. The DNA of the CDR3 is TGCAGCGTTACAGGGCTGAACACTGAAGCTTTCTTT. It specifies CSVTGLNTEAFF.

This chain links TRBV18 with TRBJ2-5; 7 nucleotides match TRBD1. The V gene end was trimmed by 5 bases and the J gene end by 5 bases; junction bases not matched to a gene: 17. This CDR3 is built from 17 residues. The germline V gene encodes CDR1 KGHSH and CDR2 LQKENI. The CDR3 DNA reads TGTGCCAGCTCAACCTCTGGGCAGGGGGTTTTCTTGGAGACCCAGTACTTC. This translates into CASSTSGQGVFLETQYF. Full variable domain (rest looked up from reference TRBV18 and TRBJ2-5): NAGVMQNPRHLVRRRGQEARLRCSPMKGHSHVYWYRQLPEEGLKFMVYLQKENIIDESGMPKERFSAEFPKEGPSILRIQQVVRGDSAAYFCASSTSGQGVFLETQYFGPGTRLLVL.

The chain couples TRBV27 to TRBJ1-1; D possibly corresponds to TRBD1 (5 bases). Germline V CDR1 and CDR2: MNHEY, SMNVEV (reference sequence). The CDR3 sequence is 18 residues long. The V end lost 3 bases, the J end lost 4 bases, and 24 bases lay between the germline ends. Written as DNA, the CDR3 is TGTGCCAGCAGTTTCTTGGGGGGGGGACCTTCGACGGGCACTGAAGCTTTCTTT. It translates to CASSFLGGGPSTGTEAFF.

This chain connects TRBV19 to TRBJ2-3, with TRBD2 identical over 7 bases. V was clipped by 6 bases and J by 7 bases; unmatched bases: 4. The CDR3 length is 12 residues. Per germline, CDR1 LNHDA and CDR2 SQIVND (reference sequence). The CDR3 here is CASSLGGNTQYF. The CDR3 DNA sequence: TGTGCCAGTAGCCTGGGGGGGAATACGCAGTATTTT.

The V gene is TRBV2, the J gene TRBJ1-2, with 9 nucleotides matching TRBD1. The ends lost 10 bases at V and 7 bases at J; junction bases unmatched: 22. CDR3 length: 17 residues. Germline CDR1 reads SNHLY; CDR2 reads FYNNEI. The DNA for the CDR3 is TGTGCCACTAACACACCGGGACAGGGCTATACCGTGGGTGGCTACACCTTC. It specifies CATNTPGQGYTVGGYTF. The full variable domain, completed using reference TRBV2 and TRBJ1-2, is EPEVTQTPSHQVTQMGQEVILRCVPISNHLYFYWYRQILGQKVEFLVSFYNNEISEKSEIFDDQFSVERPDGSNFTLKIRSTKLEDSAMYFCATNTPGQGYTVGGYTFGSGTRLTVV.

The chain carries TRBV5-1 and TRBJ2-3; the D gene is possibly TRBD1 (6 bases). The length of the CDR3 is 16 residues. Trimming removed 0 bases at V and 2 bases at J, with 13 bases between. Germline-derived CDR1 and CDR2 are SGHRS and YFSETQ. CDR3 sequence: CASSLARGPPTDTQYF. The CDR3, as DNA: TGCGCCAGCAGCTTGGCCAGGGGTCCTCCCACAGATACGCAGTATTTT.

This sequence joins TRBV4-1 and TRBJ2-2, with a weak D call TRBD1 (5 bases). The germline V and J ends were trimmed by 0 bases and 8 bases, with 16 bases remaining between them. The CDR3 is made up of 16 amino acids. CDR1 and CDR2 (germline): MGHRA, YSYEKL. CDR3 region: CASSQDKGMGTGELFF. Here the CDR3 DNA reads TGCGCCAGCAGCCAAGATAAGGGGATGGGAACTGGGGAGCTGTTTTTT.

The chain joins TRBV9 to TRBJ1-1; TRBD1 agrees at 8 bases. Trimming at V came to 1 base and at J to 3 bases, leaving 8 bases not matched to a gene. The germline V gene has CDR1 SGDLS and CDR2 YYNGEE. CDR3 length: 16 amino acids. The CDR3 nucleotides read TGTGCCAGCAGCGTACATACCGGACAGGGTGACACTGAAGCTTTCTTT. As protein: CASSVHTGQGDTEAFF.

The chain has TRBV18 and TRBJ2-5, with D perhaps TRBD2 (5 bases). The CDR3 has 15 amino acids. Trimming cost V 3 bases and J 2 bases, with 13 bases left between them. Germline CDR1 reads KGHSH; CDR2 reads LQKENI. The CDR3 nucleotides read TGTGCCAGCTCACCCCTTACTAGTTTTCAAGAGACCCAGTACTTC. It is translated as CASSPLTSFQETQYF.

The CDR3 region has the DNA TGTGCCAGCAGCTTACTGCGAGGAGGCTATGGCTACACCTTC. Translating gives CASSLLRGGYGYTF. The chain is built from TRBV7-2 and TRBJ1-2; no clear D gene. V dropped 2 bases and J dropped 4 bases, with 11 bases sitting between them. CDR3 length: 14 amino acids. Looked up from germline, CDR1 is SGHTA and CDR2 is FQGNSA.

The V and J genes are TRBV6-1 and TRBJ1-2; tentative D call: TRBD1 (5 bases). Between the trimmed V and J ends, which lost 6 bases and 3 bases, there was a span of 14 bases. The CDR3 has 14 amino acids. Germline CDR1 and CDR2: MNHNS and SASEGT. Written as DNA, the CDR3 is TGTGCCAGCAGACGGACCCTAGGGGACTATGGCTACACCTTC. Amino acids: CASRRTLGDYGYTF.

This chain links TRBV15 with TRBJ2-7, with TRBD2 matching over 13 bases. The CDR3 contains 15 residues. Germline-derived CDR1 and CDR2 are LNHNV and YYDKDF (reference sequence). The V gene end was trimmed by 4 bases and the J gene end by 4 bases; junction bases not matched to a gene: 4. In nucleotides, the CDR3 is TGTGCCACCAGCATTCGGACTAGCGGGAGTTACGAGCAGTACTTC. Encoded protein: CATSIRTSGSYEQYF. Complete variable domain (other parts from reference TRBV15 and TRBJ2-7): DAMVIQNPRYQVTQFGKPVTLSCSQTLNHNVMYWYQQKSSQAPKLLFHYYDKDFNNEADTPDNFQSRRPNTSFCFLDIRSPGLGDTAMYLCATSIRTSGSYEQYFGPGTRLTVT.